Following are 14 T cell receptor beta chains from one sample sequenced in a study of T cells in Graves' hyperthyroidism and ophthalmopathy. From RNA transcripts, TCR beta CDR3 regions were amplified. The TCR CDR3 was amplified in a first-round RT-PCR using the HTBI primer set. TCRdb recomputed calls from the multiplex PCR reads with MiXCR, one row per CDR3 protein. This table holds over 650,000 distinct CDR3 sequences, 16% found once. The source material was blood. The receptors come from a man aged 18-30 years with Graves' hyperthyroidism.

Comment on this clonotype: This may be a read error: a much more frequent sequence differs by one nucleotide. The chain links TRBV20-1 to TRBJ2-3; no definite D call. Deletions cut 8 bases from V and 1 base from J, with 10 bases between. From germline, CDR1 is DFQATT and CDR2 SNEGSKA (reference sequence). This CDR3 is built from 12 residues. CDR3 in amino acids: CSTILRTDTQYF. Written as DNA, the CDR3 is TGCAGTACTATACTGCGCACAGATACGCAGTATTTT.

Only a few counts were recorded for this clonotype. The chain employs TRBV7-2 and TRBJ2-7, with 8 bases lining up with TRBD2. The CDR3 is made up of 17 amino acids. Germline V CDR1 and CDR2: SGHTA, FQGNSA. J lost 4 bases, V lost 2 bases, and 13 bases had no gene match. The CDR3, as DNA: TGTGCCAGCAGCTTACCTTCGCTAGCGGGCCCATTTTACGAGCAGTACTTC. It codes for CASSLPSLAGPFYEQYF.

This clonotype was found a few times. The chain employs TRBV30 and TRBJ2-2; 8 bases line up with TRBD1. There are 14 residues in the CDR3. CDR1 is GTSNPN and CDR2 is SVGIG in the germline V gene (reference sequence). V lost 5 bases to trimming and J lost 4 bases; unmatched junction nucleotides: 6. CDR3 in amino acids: CAWGDRGATGELFF. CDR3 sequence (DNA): TGTGCCTGGGGCGACAGGGGAGCCACCGGGGAGCTGTTTTTT.

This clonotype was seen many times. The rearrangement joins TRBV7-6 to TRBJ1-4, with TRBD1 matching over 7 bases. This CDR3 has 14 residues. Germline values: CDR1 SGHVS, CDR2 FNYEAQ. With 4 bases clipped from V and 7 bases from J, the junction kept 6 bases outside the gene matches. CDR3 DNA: TGTGCCAGCAGCTCGACAGGGAGAGGTGAAAAACTGTTTTTT. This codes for CASSSTGRGEKLFF.

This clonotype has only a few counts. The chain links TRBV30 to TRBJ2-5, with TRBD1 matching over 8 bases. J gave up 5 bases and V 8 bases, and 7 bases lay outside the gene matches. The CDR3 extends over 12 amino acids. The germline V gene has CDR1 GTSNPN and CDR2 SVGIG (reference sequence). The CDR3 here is CALGQGVETQYF. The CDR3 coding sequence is TGTGCCCTAGGACAGGGCGTCGAGACCCAGTACTTC.

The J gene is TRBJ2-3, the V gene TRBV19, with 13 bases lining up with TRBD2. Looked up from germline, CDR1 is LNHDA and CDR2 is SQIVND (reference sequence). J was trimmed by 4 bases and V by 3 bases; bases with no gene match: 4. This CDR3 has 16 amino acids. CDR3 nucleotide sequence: TGTGCCAGTAGTATCCGACTAGCGGGAGGAGCAGATACGCAGTATTTT. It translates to CASSIRLAGGADTQYF.

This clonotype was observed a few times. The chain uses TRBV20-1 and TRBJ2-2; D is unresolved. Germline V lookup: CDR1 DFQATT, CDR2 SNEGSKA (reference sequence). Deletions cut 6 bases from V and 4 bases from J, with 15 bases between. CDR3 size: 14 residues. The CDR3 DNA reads TGCAGTGCCCAGTTAGGGTCGGGCACCGGGGAGCTGTTTTTT. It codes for CSAQLGSGTGELFF.

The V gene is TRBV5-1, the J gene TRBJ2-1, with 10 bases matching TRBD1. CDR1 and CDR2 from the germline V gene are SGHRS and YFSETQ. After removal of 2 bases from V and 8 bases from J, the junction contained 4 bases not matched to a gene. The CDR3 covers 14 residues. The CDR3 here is CASSFMGQGYEQFF. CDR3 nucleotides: TGCGCCAGCAGCTTTATGGGACAGGGGTATGAGCAGTTCTTC.

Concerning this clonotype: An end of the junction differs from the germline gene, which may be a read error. In nucleotides, the CDR3 is TGTGCCAGCGGGGCCTACGAGCGGTACTTC. Translation: CASGAYERYF. This chain uses TRBV2 with TRBJ2-7; TRBD1 is a possible D gene (5 bases). The CDR3 loop spans 10 amino acids. Germline V gives CDR1 SNHLY, CDR2 FYNNEI.

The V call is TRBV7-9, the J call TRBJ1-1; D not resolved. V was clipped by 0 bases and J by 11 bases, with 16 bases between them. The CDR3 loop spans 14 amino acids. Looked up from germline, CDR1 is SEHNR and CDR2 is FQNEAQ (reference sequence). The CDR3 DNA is TGTGCCAGCAGCTTAGCCCCCGGCGACGGGATGGCTTTCTTT. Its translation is CASSLAPGDGMAFF.

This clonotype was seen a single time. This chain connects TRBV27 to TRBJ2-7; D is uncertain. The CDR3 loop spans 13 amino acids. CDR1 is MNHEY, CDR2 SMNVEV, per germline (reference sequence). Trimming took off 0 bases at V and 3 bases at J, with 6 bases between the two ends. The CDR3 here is CASSLSLHYEQYF. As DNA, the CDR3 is TGTGCCAGCAGTTTATCACTACACTACGAGCAGTACTTC.

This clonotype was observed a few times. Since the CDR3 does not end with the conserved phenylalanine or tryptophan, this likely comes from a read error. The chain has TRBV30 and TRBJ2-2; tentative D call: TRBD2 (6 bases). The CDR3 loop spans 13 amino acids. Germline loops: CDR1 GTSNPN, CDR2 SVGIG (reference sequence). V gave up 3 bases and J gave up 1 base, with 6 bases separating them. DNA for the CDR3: TGTGCCTGGAGGCGGGGGAACACCGGGGAGCTGTTTCTT. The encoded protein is CAWRRGNTGELFL.

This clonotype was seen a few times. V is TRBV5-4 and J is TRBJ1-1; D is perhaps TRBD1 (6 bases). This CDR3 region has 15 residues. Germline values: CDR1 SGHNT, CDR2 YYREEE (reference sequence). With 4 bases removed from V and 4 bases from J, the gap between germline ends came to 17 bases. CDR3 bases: TGTGCCAGCAGCCACATACAGGGTGGAGTCACTGAAGCTTTCTTT. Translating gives CASSHIQGGVTEAFF.

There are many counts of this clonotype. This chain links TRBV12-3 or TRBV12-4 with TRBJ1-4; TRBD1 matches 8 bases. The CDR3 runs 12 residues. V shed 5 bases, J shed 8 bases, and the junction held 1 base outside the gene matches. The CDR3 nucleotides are TGTGCCAGCAGTGGACAGGGCGAAAAACTGTTTTTT. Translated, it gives CASSGQGEKLFF.